What follows describes a single T cell receptor (beta chain). Its antigen remains unidentified. This sample was included in a study of shared clonotypes between healthy human individuals. General study points: The represented genetic and exposure-history diversity was limited by the small number of donors.

Clones were sequenced by immunoSEQ multiplex PCR, and TCRdb holds only the in-frame ones, with some missing. The sample yields approximately 530,000 clones, less than 96% seen once. The germline V and J ends were trimmed by 0 bases and 2 bases, with 9 bases remaining between them. CDR1 MNHEY and CDR2 SMNVEV come from the germline V gene (reference sequence). The CDR3 sequence is 15 residues long. This chain uses TRBV27 with TRBJ2-3; D might be TRBD2 (5 bases). Sequencing input: naive CD4+ T cells sorted from blood. The subset is: CD45RA+ positively selected. This clonotype was sampled from a woman aged 25 to 39 in good health. CDR3 residues: CASSLSWTATDTQYF. DNA for the CDR3: TGTGCCAGCAGTTTATCGTGGACTGCCACAGATACGCAGTATTTT.